This entry lists 19 T cell receptor beta chains sequenced from one sample in a study of T cell responses to AZD1222 COVID-19 vaccine (dated by TCRdb to the early 2020s). What the time point label conveys for this sample: baseline before first vaccination. To prepare the library, the immunoSEQ multiplex PCR assay was applied. This is the immuneACCESS table as TCRdb keeps it, with only in-frame sequences that have V and J called. A part of the clones is gone; compared with another copy, unresolved V genes explain less than half, and the rest is unexplained. Recorded for this sample are tens of thousands of clones; approximately 90% of them occurred a single time. Approximately 5.4% of the sample goes to the ten largest clones. Here the sequenced sample was peripheral blood, taken on day 0 of AZD1222 vaccination. The receptors derive from an adult in good health.

CDR3 loop: CASSTHSTGNYGYTF. The CDR3 DNA follows: TGCGCCAGCAGCACCCACAGTACTGGCAACTATGGCTACACCTTC. This rearrangement joins TRBV5-1 to TRBJ1-2; D not resolved. The CDR3 runs 15 residues. V was shortened by 4 bases and J by 2 bases, with 15 bases between the two germline ends. The V gene's germline CDR1 is SGHRS and CDR2 YFSETQ.

This clone showed up just once. The chain employs TRBV4-1 and TRBJ1-6, with D hard to call. Germline V CDR1 and CDR2: MGHRA, YSYEKL. The CDR3 sequence is 20 residues long. V gave up 0 bases and J gave up 0 bases, with 18 bases separating them. The DNA of the CDR3 is TGCGCCAGCAGCCAAGATCAGTTCACCTCATCTAGCTCCTATAATTCACCCCTCCACTTT. This translates into CASSQDQFTSSSSYNSPLHF.

The chain combines TRBV3-1 (or the pseudogene TRBV3-2) with TRBJ1-6; D might be TRBD1 (5 bases). Germline V gives CDR1 LGHDT, CDR2 YNNKEL (reference sequence). Between the trimmed V and J ends, which lost 8 bases and 7 bases, there was a span of 15 bases. CDR3 size: 14 residues. CDR3 sequence reads: CASRGGWGNSPLHF. As DNA, the CDR3 is TGTGCCAGCCGGGGAGGGTGGGGGAATTCACCCCTCCACTTT.

The chain is built from TRBV6-5 and TRBJ2-3; D unclear. The germline CDR1 and CDR2 sequences are MNHEY and SVGAGI. CDR3 length: 15 residues. V was shortened by 0 bases and J by 1 base, with 8 bases between the two germline ends. The CDR3 DNA reads TGTGCCAGCAGTTACTCGGAGCGTGGCACAGATACGCAGTATTTT. Translation: CASSYSERGTDTQYF.

The genes are TRBV9 and TRBJ1-2; 7 positions match TRBD1. The CDR3 contains 15 residues. The germline CDR1 and CDR2 sequences are SGDLS and YYNGEE. The V segment lost 0 bases and the J segment 5 bases; nucleotides outside the gene matches: 7. This chain's CDR3 is CASSVAPTGQYGYTF. The CDR3 DNA reads TGTGCCAGCAGCGTAGCCCCGACAGGGCAATATGGCTACACCTTC.

This clone occurred a few times. CDR3 sequence reads: CASSPQGSYGYTF. CDR3 nucleotides: TGTGCCAGCAGTCCTCAGGGGTCGTATGGCTACACCTTC. The genes are TRBV6-5 and TRBJ1-2; tentative D call: TRBD1 (6 bases). The CDR3 totals 13 residues. CDR1 is MNHEY, CDR2 SVGAGI, per germline. With 5 bases removed from V and 5 bases from J, the gap between germline ends came to 12 bases.

The rearrangement links TRBV5-6 to TRBJ1-5; TRBD1 might be the D (5 bases). Trimming stripped 4 bases from V and 4 bases from J, with 9 bases between. The CDR3 runs 13 residues. Per the germline V gene, CDR1 is SGHDT and CDR2 is YYEEEE. CDR3 amino acids: CASSRDPNQPQHF. CDR3 coding DNA: TGTGCCAGCAGCCGGGACCCAAATCAGCCCCAGCATTTT.

This clone appeared a single time. J is TRBJ2-2 and V is TRBV27; 9 bases are a match to TRBD2. V trimming: 3 bases; J trimming: 6 bases; junction bases outside the gene matches: 5. Germline CDR1 reads MNHEY; CDR2 reads SMNVEV (reference sequence). This CDR3 region has 15 residues. The chain's CDR3 is CASSFERGVAGELFF. CDR3 DNA: TGTGCCAGCAGTTTTGAGCGGGGGGTCGCCGGGGAGCTGTTTTTT.

The J gene is TRBJ2-2, the V gene TRBV12-5; D may be TRBD2 (6 bases). Germline V gene lookup returns CDR1 LGHNT and CDR2 FRNRAP. V lost 7 bases, J lost 1 base, and 16 bases lay in between. The CDR3 has 16 residues. The CDR3 DNA sequence: TGTGCTAGTGCCAACCCCCCGGGGGTGAACACCGGGGAGCTGTTTTTT. Amino acids: CASANPPGVNTGELFF. The full variable domain, with the rest looked up from reference TRBV12-5 and TRBJ2-2, is DARVTQTPRHKVTEMGQEVTMRCQPILGHNTVFWYRQTMMQGLELLAYFRNRAPLDDSGMPKDRFSAEMPDATLATLKIQPSEPRDSAVYFCASANPPGVNTGELFFGEGSRLTVL.

J is TRBJ1-5 and V is TRBV7-8; D is possibly TRBD1 (5 bases). CDR1 and CDR2 from the germline V gene are SGHVS and FQNEAQ. This CDR3 is built from 18 residues. Deletions cut 4 bases from V and 0 bases from J, with 19 bases between. The CDR3 sequence: CASSSGVGATYSNQPQHF. In DNA, the CDR3 is TGTGCCAGCAGCTCCGGGGTTGGGGCAACGTATAGCAATCAGCCCCAGCATTTT.

The chain employs TRBV7-9 and TRBJ1-2; TRBD1 matches at 8 bases. Per the germline V gene, CDR1 is SEHNR and CDR2 is FQNEAQ (reference sequence). The junction had 16 bases not matched to a gene; V was cut back by 5 bases and J by 5 bases. The CDR3 totals 17 residues. CDR3 in DNA: TGTGCCAGCAGCCCCAGCGCCAACCGTCGGACAGGGTATGGCTACACCTTC. Its protein is CASSPSANRRTGYGYTF.

This chain links TRBV4-1 with TRBJ2-1, with 7 bases that match TRBD1. In germline, CDR1 is MGHRA, CDR2 YSYEKL. The V and J ends lost 3 bases and 9 bases, in that order; junction bases with no gene match: 5. The CDR3 loop spans 13 amino acids. The CDR3 bases are TGCGCCAGCAGCCAGAAACAGGGGAGTGAGCAGTTCTTC. It specifies CASSQKQGSEQFF.

The V gene is TRBV5-1, the J gene TRBJ1-1; unclear D gene. The germline V and J ends were trimmed by 1 base and 7 bases, with 11 bases remaining between them. The germline V gene encodes CDR1 SGHRS and CDR2 YFSETQ. This CDR3 has 13 residues. The CDR3 DNA reads TGCGCCAGCAGCTTGATTCTGTCGGGTGAAGCTTTCTTT. This codes for CASSLILSGEAFF.

The chain combines TRBV4-1 with TRBJ2-7, with a possible D match to TRBD1 (5 bases). The CDR3 sequence is 13 residues long. Germline loops: CDR1 MGHRA, CDR2 YSYEKL. Between the trimmed V and J ends, which lost 0 bases and 4 bases, there was a span of 7 bases. The CDR3 sequence is CASSQEKGYEQYF. CDR3 coding DNA: TGCGCCAGCAGCCAAGAGAAGGGGTACGAGCAGTACTTC.

This clone was observed a single time. The V call is TRBV21-1, the J call TRBJ2-1; the D call of TRBD2 is as the table states it, not checked on the DNA. TRBV21-1 is assigned pseudogene status. This CDR3 comprises 14 residues. The CDR3 sequence is CASSHYGGHNEQFF. CDR3 in DNA: TGTGCCAGCAGCCACTACGGGGGGCACAATGAGCAGTTCTTC.

In this sample, this clone turned up once. This chain joins TRBV5-6 and TRBJ1-1; TRBD1 might be the D (5 bases). V was clipped by 4 bases and J by 1 base, with 11 bases between them. Per germline, CDR1 SGHDT and CDR2 YYEEEE. The CDR3 runs 14 residues. The CDR3 protein is CASSRGRGNTEAFF. CDR3 bases: TGTGCCAGCAGCCGAGGGAGGGGGAACACTGAAGCTTTCTTT.

This chain uses TRBV3-1 (or the pseudogene TRBV3-2) with TRBJ1-5; the D is unclear. CDR1 LGHDT and CDR2 YNNKEL come from the germline V gene (reference sequence). Trimming left V 8 bases short and J 3 bases short, with 14 bases between. The CDR3 is 14 residues long. CDR3 nucleotides: TGTGCCAGCTCCTCCGGGAGGGTCAATCAGCCCCAGCATTTT. Its translation is CASSSGRVNQPQHF.

This clone was recorded only once. The V call is TRBV6-2 or TRBV6-3, the J call TRBJ1-1; D perhaps matches TRBD1 (5 bases). The CDR3 spans 15 residues. Germline loops: CDR1 MNHEY, CDR2 SVGEGT. Trimming removed 6 bases from V and 4 bases from J, with 18 bases in between. As DNA, the CDR3 is TGTGCCAGCAGCGCTAACGGCAGGGCGGTCACTGAAGCTTTCTTT. This gives the protein CASSANGRAVTEAFF.

Written as DNA, the CDR3 is TGTGCCAGCAGCCCCCGGGGTTACAATGAGCAGTTCTTC. Amino acid sequence: CASSPRGYNEQFF. V is TRBV7-3 and J is TRBJ2-1, with D possibly matching TRBD2 (5 bases). Germline CDR1 reads SGHTA; CDR2 reads FQGTGA. Trimming cost V 5 bases and J 4 bases, with 9 bases left between them. The CDR3 runs 13 residues.